The 7 T cell receptor beta chains below all came from one sample that was sequenced in a study of T cell repertoires in cytomegalovirus infection. TCRdb re-called the reads through MiXCR, storing one row per CDR3 protein. The data show more than 650,000 distinct CDR3 sequences, with about 40% seen just once and 2.5% to 3.5% held by the top ten. Sequenced input: PBMCs. These receptors came from a human donor in good health (CMV status not recorded). Some clones in this sample may be carry-over from other donors' samples.

The table lists this clonotype with a few counts. The chain has TRBV4-1 and TRBJ1-5; D is unclear. V lost 1 base and J 5 bases, leaving 21 bases between the germline ends. Germline-derived CDR1 and CDR2 are MGHRA and YSYEKL. The CDR3 extends over 18 amino acids. CDR3 sequence: CASSQGVGDIGGYQPQHF. The CDR3 bases are TGCGCCAGCAGCCAAGGAGTCGGAGACATCGGAGGGTATCAGCCCCAGCATTTT.

The genes are TRBV20-1 and TRBJ1-3; unclear D gene. Per germline, CDR1 DFQATT and CDR2 SNEGSKA (reference sequence). CDR3 length: 15 residues. V was cut by 6 bases and J by 0 bases, with 15 bases left in between. CDR3 sequence: CSAATQVYSGNTIYF. The CDR3 DNA is TGCAGTGCAGCCACGCAGGTCTACTCTGGAAACACCATATATTTT.

The chain recombines TRBV19 with TRBJ2-1, with 11 positions matching TRBD2. Per the germline V gene, CDR1 is LNHDA and CDR2 is SQIVND (reference sequence). The CDR3 spans 13 residues. CDR3 nucleotide sequence: TGTGGTACCGGGACTAGCGGACACAATGAGCAGTTCTTC. Translating it yields CGTGTSGHNEQFF.

The genes are TRBV10-2 and TRBJ1-5; 8 positions agree with TRBD1. The CDR3 runs to 12 residues. The V segment lost 8 bases and the J segment 7 bases; nucleotides outside the gene matches: 4. Germline CDR1 WSHSY, CDR2 SAAADI. CDR3 loop: CASGQGEQPQHF. The CDR3 DNA reads TGCGCCAGCGGACAGGGAGAGCAGCCCCAGCATTTT.

This clonotype was counted at least ten times. This chain joins TRBV7-2 and TRBJ1-1; D gene uncertain. This CDR3 is 14 amino acids long. Germline V gene lookup returns CDR1 SGHTA and CDR2 FQGNSA. V lost 2 bases, J lost 1 base, and 8 bases lay in between. CDR3 bases: TGTGCCAGCAGCTTACGTCAAGGGAACACTGAAGCTTTCTTT. It is translated as CASSLRQGNTEAFF.

This clonotype was recorded many times. V usage is TRBV28 and J usage is TRBJ2-5; 8 nucleotides line up with TRBD1. Germline CDR1 reads MDHEN; CDR2 reads SYDVKM. The CDR3 covers 13 residues. V was clipped by 6 bases and J by 4 bases; unmatched bases: 4. The CDR3 protein is CASSADRGETQYF. CDR3 sequence (DNA): TGTGCCAGCAGCGCAGACAGGGGAGAGACCCAGTACTTC.

This chain links TRBV10-3 with TRBJ2-7; tentatively, D is TRBD1 or TRBD2 (5 bases each). This CDR3 has 14 amino acids. Germline V lookup: CDR1 ENHRY, CDR2 SYGVKD. Trimming pared 2 bases from V and 2 bases from J, leaving 10 bases between. The CDR3, as DNA: TGTGCCATCAGTGAGAGGGACGCAACCTACGAGCAGTACTTC. It specifies CAISERDATYEQYF.